One T cell receptor (beta chain) is described in this entry. Its antigen is currently not known. Per-nucleotide qualities are absent, and no much larger clonotype sits a single base away. The sample originates from a study of CD8+CD57+ T cells in acquired aplastic anemia (dated by TCRdb to 2016 to 2019). For the study in its entirety: A mean of approximately 3 ug of DNA, ranging from roughly 0.18 to 30 ug, was extracted from sorted CD4+ and CD8+ cells. A CD8+CD57+ expansion meant a frequency higher than the mean frequency seen in healthy subjects. Findings and caveats that apply to the study as a whole: Around 28 CD8+ CDR3 sequences were found to be shared between patients and controls, but these sequences appeared to be highly expressed in patients and within the immunodominant clones of the patients. CD8+ Simpson's diversity did not differ significantly between patients and healthy controls (P=0.060).

Per the germline V gene, MNHNS is the CDR1 and SASEGT is the CDR2. There are 12 amino acids in the CDR3, from cysteine to phenylalanine inclusive. The only DNA kept is the CDR3, 36 bases in frame from the first base. Trimming at the junction amounts to 6 bases on V and 3 bases on J, and the germline ends lie 8 bases apart. Expansion of CD8+CD57+ cells had been shown by flow cytometry in the patients chosen for sequencing. All patients had severe acquired aplastic anemia diagnosed by International Study of Aplastic Anemia and Agranulocytosis and Camitta criteria. No patient had received any therapy when blood was sampled. In the study, sorted CD4+ and CD8+ blood T cells from patients with severe aplastic anemia and from healthy subjects underwent deep sequencing of TCR repertoires. Patients were enrolled in the USA under clinicaltrials.gov protocols 00001620, 01623167, 00001397, 00071045, 00081523 and 00961064. Ficoll-Paque density gradient centrifugation was used to isolate peripheral blood mononuclear cells. Before DNA was extracted, CD4+ and CD8+ T cells were sorted using either FACS or magnetic beads.

Profiling of TCR beta VDJ combinations and CDR3 sequences used genomic DNA as the template. An Illumina HiSeq 2000 was used for TCR repertoire sequencing. As for the original processing: TRBV/TRBJ rearrangement plots, CDR3 size and DJ length profiles, and Simpson's diversity index were used to evaluate the repertoires. Whichever DNA sequence was most abundant in the deep sequencing data was defined as the immunodominant clone. CDR3 amino acid sequences were screened for sharing across subjects and compared with published repertoires and the VDJdb database. The public reads were reprocessed in TCRdb via fastp at Q25 and MiXCR, keeping in-frame beta chains. Each CDR3 protein appears once, grouped with its most common genes and DNA. TCRdb, rather than the study authors, made the V and J calls. For this sample there are about 160,000 distinct CDR3 sequences; around 52% appear just once. The ten largest clones take up more than 30% of the sample.

What was sequenced was sorted CD4+, CD8+, or CD8+CD57+ T cells (not recorded which) from PBMCs. Here the chain combines TRBV6-1 and TRBJ1-2; perhaps TRBD1 is the D gene, with 5 bases matching. This clonotype was sampled from a human donor with aplastic anemia. The CDR3 protein sequence reads: CASRQGDYGYTF. The nucleotides are TGTGCCAGCAGGCAGGGCGACTATGGCTACACCTTC.